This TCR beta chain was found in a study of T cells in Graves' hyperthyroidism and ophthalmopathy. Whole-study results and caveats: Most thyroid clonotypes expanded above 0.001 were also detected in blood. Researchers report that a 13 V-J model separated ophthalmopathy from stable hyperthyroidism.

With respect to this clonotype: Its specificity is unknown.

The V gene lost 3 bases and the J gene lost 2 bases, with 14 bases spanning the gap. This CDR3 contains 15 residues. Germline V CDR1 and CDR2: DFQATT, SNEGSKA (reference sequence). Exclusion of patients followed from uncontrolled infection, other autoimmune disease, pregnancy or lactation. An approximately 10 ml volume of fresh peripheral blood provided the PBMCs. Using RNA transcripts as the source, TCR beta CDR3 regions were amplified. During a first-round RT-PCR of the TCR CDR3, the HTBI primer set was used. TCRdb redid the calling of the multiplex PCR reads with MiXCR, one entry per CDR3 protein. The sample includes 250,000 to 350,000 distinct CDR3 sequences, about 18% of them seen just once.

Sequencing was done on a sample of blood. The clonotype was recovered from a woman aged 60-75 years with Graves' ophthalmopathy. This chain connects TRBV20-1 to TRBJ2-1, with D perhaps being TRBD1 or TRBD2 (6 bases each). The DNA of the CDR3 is TGCAGTGCTAGGGGCACTAGGGGGGCCTACAATGAGCAGTTCTTC. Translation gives CSARGTRGAYNEQFF.